Following are 32 T cell receptor beta chains from one sample sequenced in a study of synovial regulatory T cells in juvenile arthritis. Study conclusions and caveats: TCR diversity was lower in inflammation-associated blood Treg cells than in other blood Treg cells.

Antigen specificity for these receptors is unknown. Generated by immunoSEQ multiplex PCR, the TCRdb table keeps only in-frame clones and is missing some. The listing records about a thousand clones. Sample: Treg cells from blood. Subset denoted: HLA-DR+ inflammation-associated blood Treg cells. The receptors originated from a donor aged 2-30 years with juvenile idiopathic arthritis.

According to its frequency, this clone is medium-sized. The chain joins TRBV18 to TRBJ2-1. CDR3 size: 14 residues. No nucleotide data were recorded. Germline V gene lookup returns CDR1 KGHSH and CDR2 LQKENI. CDR3 in amino acids: CASSPPVTYNEQFF.

Frequency places this clone as medium-sized (0.01 to 0.1%). The V call is TRBV5-1, the J call TRBJ1-2. The CDR3 spans 14 residues. No coding sequence is recorded. Germline lookup yields CDR1 SGHRS and CDR2 YFSETQ. The CDR3 sequence is CASSLAGEVYGYTF.

This clone ranks as medium-sized (0.01 to 0.1%) in terms of frequency. The CDR3 sequence is CASSPQDTYYGYTF. The V and J genes are TRBV5-1 and TRBJ1-2; TCRdb's D gene call, TRBD1, goes unchecked for lack of DNA. This CDR3 comprises 14 residues. No DNA is given. The germline gives CDR1 SGHRS, CDR2 YFSETQ.

By frequency, this clone registers medium-sized. V gene TRBV29-1 combines with J gene TRBJ1-3. The CDR3 has 11 residues. The entry carries no DNA sequence. Germline V gene lookup returns CDR1 SQVTM and CDR2 ANQGSEA. The CDR3 sequence is CSVDSGNTIYF.

This clone registers medium-sized by frequency. This rearrangement joins TRBV2 to TRBJ2-2; TCRdb names TRBD2, which stays unverified in the absence of DNA. The CDR3 consists of 13 residues. No DNA has been recorded. Germline CDR1 and CDR2: SNHLY and FYNNEI. The CDR3 is CASKSGSTGELFF.

This clone ranks as medium-sized in terms of frequency. The V gene is TRBV5-4, the J gene TRBJ2-3; the TCRdb call, TRBD1, lacks DNA for checking. Looked up from germline, CDR1 is SGHNT and CDR2 is YYREEE (reference sequence). CDR3 length equals 15 residues. No DNA was logged. This CDR3 is CASSRMGTGVDTQYF.

This clone is labeled medium-sized based on frequency. The V gene is TRBV19, the J gene TRBJ1-1. The CDR3 totals 15 residues. No coding sequence is recorded. Germline CDR1 LNHDA, CDR2 SQIVND (reference sequence). This CDR3 reads CATQRWPAGNTEAFF. The entire variable domain, with the rest obtained from reference TRBV19 and TRBJ1-1, is as follows: DGGITQSPKYLFRKEGQNVTLSCEQNLNHDAMYWYRQDPGQGLRLIYYSQIVNDFQKGDIAEGYSVSREKKESFPLTVTSAQKNPTAFYLCATQRWPAGNTEAFFGQGTRLTVV.

This clone registers medium-sized by frequency. The V call is TRBV18, the J call TRBJ1-1. CDR3 length: 14 residues. No DNA appears here. Germline values: CDR1 KGHSH, CDR2 LQKENI. The CDR3 protein is CASSKKQGGTEAFF.

Frequency places this clone as medium-sized. This chain connects TRBV19 to TRBJ1-2. CDR1 LNHDA and CDR2 SQIVND come from the germline V gene (reference sequence). The CDR3 loop spans 11 amino acids. Only the protein is available. The CDR3 spells CATQGIYGYTF.

Judged by frequency, this clone is medium-sized. The chain links TRBV7-2 to TRBJ2-3; absent DNA, TCRdb's TRBD1 call cannot be checked. CDR1 is SGHTA and CDR2 is FQGNSA in the germline V gene. The CDR3 runs 12 residues. This entry has no DNA. The CDR3: CASSPYDRPCYF.

This clone is deemed medium-sized by its frequency. This chain joins TRBV5-1 and TRBJ2-1; the D call of TRBD2 rests on TCRdb alone, since no DNA is present to check it. CDR1 SGHRS and CDR2 YFSETQ come from the germline V gene. This CDR3 has 15 amino acids. No DNA accompanies this entry. The CDR3 sequence: CASQGLAGGIKEQFF.

Measured by frequency, this clone is medium-sized. The rearrangement uses TRBV4-1 and TRBJ2-2; TCRdb reports TRBD2, a call that lacks DNA to check it against. CDR3 length equals 15 residues. No DNA has been recorded. Germline loops: CDR1 MGHRA, CDR2 YSYEKL. The CDR3 sequence is CASSLREAYTGELFF.

By frequency, this clone is medium-sized. The V call is TRBV7-8, the J call TRBJ1-1. There are 16 residues in the CDR3. There is no recorded DNA. The V gene's germline CDR1 is SGHVS and CDR2 FQNEAQ. CDR3: CASSLRGARSNTEAFF.

This clone is classed as medium-sized by frequency. The chain uses TRBV14 and TRBJ1-1; TCRdb selects TRBD1, and the lack of DNA leaves this call unchecked. This CDR3 has 12 amino acids. No nucleotide data were recorded. Germline V CDR1 and CDR2: SGHDN, FVKESK. CDR3 region: CASSHPQGRAFF.

Its frequency marks this clone as medium-sized. The chain recombines TRBV7-9 with TRBJ1-1. The CDR3 totals 13 residues. No DNA accompanies this entry. Germline V CDR1 and CDR2: SEHNR, FQNEAQ (reference sequence). CDR3 sequence reads: CASTFRPNTEAFF.

This clone is deemed medium-sized (0.01 to 0.1%) by its frequency. The chain has TRBV25-1 and TRBJ1-2. Germline V lookup: CDR1 MGHDK, CDR2 SYGVNS. The CDR3 is 17 amino acids. This entry has no DNA. The CDR3: CASRDRGEKGTNYGYTF.

This clone shows up as medium-sized by frequency. The rearrangement links TRBV5-1 to TRBJ2-3; the TCRdb call, TRBD2, lacks DNA for checking. The CDR3 spans 16 residues. No DNA was logged. Germline CDR1 SGHRS, CDR2 YFSETQ. CDR3 sequence reads: CASRLVLAPKLDTQYF.

This clone is called medium-sized based on its frequency. The CDR3 loop is CASKTGTSNQPQHF. This chain connects TRBV19 to TRBJ1-5; the TRBD1 assignment by TCRdb is unverifiable without DNA. Germline loops: CDR1 LNHDA, CDR2 SQIVND (reference sequence). The CDR3 consists of 14 residues. This entry has no DNA.

This clone is labeled medium-sized (0.01 to 0.1%) based on frequency. The J gene is TRBJ2-1, the V gene TRBV5-4; TCRdb returns TRBD2, unconfirmable since there is no DNA. This CDR3 is 14 amino acids long. The DNA is unrecorded. Germline V CDR1 and CDR2: SGHNT, YYREEE (reference sequence). The CDR3 reads CASSPRTTHNEQFF.

Judged by frequency, this clone is medium-sized. The rearrangement joins TRBV11-2 to TRBJ1-1; TCRdb's assignment of TRBD1 cannot be checked, as there is no DNA. The CDR3 runs to 15 residues. DNA is not on record. The germline V gene encodes CDR1 SGHAT and CDR2 FQNNGV. This CDR3 is CASSSRGPKNTEAFF.

Considering frequency, this clone is medium-sized. The J gene is TRBJ1-6, the V gene TRBV2. Germline V gene data show CDR1 as SNHLY and CDR2 as FYNNEI. The CDR3 contains 14 residues. This entry has no DNA. The CDR3 spells CASSGHVDNSPLHF.

This clone is classed as medium-sized by frequency. J is TRBJ2-7 and V is TRBV9. Germline CDR1 and CDR2: SGDLS and YYNGEE. This CDR3 contains 14 residues. The coding DNA is unavailable. The CDR3 sequence is CASSVHAGPFEQYF.

By frequency, this clone is medium-sized. The chain is built from TRBV11-2 and TRBJ2-1; the TRBD2 assignment by TCRdb is unverifiable without DNA. Germline V gives CDR1 SGHAT, CDR2 FQNNGV. The CDR3 is 15 amino acids. Only the protein is available. The CDR3 loop reads CASSPRLAGANEQFF. Combining the CDR3 with reference TRBV11-2 and TRBJ2-1 gives the whole variable domain EAGVAQSPRYKIIEKRQSVAFWCNPISGHATLYWYQQILGQGPKLLIQFQNNGVVDDSQLPKDRFSAERLKGVDSTLKIQPAKLEDSAVYLCASSPRLAGANEQFFGPGTRLTVL.

Considering frequency, this clone is medium-sized. This rearrangement joins TRBV6-5 to TRBJ2-1; TCRdb names TRBD2, which stays unverified in the absence of DNA. Germline CDR1 is MNHEY and CDR2 is SVGAGI. The CDR3 spans 13 residues. The entry carries no DNA sequence. CDR3: CASSQRLAGEQFF.

Frequency places this clone as large. This sequence joins TRBV5-5 and TRBJ1-6; TCRdb's D call, TRBD1, is unchecked because there is no DNA. The CDR3 is 16 residues long. DNA was not recorded. CDR1 is SGHKS and CDR2 is YYEKEE in the germline V gene (reference sequence). This chain's CDR3 is CASTNRPTGDSSPLHF.

Its frequency marks this clone as medium-sized. V gene TRBV7-2 combines with J gene TRBJ2-7; absent DNA, TCRdb's TRBD1 call cannot be checked. This CDR3 is 14 amino acids long. There is no recorded DNA. Germline assignment: CDR1 SGHTA and CDR2 FQGNSA. The CDR3 is CASSLADRGRKQYF.

This clone is called medium-sized based on its frequency. The rearrangement links TRBV7-9 to TRBJ2-2. Germline values: CDR1 SEHNR, CDR2 FQNEAQ (reference sequence). This CDR3 is built from 16 residues. Only the protein is on record. The CDR3 sequence is CASSSQGGRHTGELFF.

This clone ranks as medium-sized (0.01 to 0.1%) in terms of frequency. V usage is TRBV5-1 and J usage is TRBJ2-3; TCRdb outputs TRBD2, but without DNA this stays unchecked. This CDR3 has 18 residues. Only the protein is available. Germline V lookup: CDR1 SGHRS, CDR2 YFSETQ. CDR3 loop: CASSLAQLAGGLTDTQYF. Full variable domain (rest looked up from reference TRBV5-1 and TRBJ2-3): KAGVTQTPRYLIKTRGQQVTLSCSPISGHRSVSWYQQTPGQGLQFLFEYFSETQRNKGNFPGRFSGRQFSNSRSEMNVSTLELGDSALYLCASSLAQLAGGLTDTQYFGPGTRLTVL.

This clone is deemed medium-sized by its frequency. The V gene is TRBV10-3, the J gene TRBJ1-1; absent DNA, TCRdb's TRBD1 call cannot be checked. Germline CDR1 ENHRY, CDR2 SYGVKD. The length of the CDR3 is 15 residues. No DNA appears here. The CDR3 protein is CAIKLRQGKNTEAFF.

According to its frequency, this clone is medium-sized (0.01 to 0.1%). V gene TRBV15 combines with J gene TRBJ2-3; TCRdb's D call of TRBD2 is untestable without DNA. The CDR3 contains 13 residues. The DNA sequence is not available. Germline CDR1 and CDR2: LNHNV and YYDKDF (reference sequence). CDR3 residues: CATSRAEASVDHF.

Judged by frequency, this clone is medium-sized. CDR3 sequence: CASSLGLAGTDTQYF. The chain has TRBV5-1 and TRBJ2-3; TCRdb returns TRBD2, unconfirmable since there is no DNA. Germline CDR1 and CDR2: SGHRS and YFSETQ. CDR3 length equals 15 residues. A DNA sequence was not provided.

This clone is identified as medium-sized from frequency. V gene TRBV18 combines with J gene TRBJ2-3; TCRdb calls TRBD2, which cannot be checked without DNA. This CDR3 comprises 19 residues. DNA is not recorded here. Germline V CDR1 and CDR2: KGHSH, LQKENI. The chain's CDR3 is CASSPLYNGLAGASNTQYF. The full variable domain, with the rest looked up from reference TRBV18 and TRBJ2-3, is NAGVMQNPRHLVRRRGQEARLRCSPMKGHSHVYWYRQLPEEGLKFMVYLQKENIIDESGMPKERFSAEFPKEGPSILRIQQVVRGDSAAYFCASSPLYNGLAGASNTQYFGPGTRLTVL.